This T cell receptor beta chain is drawn from a study of cytomegalovirus exposure and HLA in healthy donors. CDR1 and CDR2 from the germline V gene are MNHEY and SMNVEV (reference sequence). The CDR3 has 14 amino acids. V lost 8 bases, J lost 5 bases, and 18 bases lay in between. Comment on this clone: Its target is not known.

Study-wide points: According to the study, roughly 180 TCR beta chains were cytomegalovirus-associated. What TCR beta sequences reportedly achieved was accurate prediction of HLA-A and HLA-B alleles in most subjects. A reported reduction in N-insertions relative to the roughly 710-donor mean was seen in an Asian-associated ancestry cluster in a later analysis. In vitro data verified a few CMV-associated chains as specific for CMV antigens.

The PCR used 60 Vbeta and 13 Jbeta primers. Using immunoSEQ multiplex PCR, the repertoire was profiled, and TCRdb retains in-frame clones only, with some absent. The sample yields 140,000 or so clones, around 75% seen once. The clonotype comes from a woman in her twenties or thirties in good health and CMV-seronegative. The sequencing input was PBMCs. The chain carries TRBV27 and TRBJ2-5; D might be TRBD2 (6 bases). The DNA of the CDR3 is TGTGCCAGCGCCCCGGGATCAGCGGGCGAGACCCAGTACTTC. Translated: CASAPGSAGETQYF.